The present TCR beta chain was sequenced within a study of blood T cell repertoires in COVID-19. Looking at the study overall: Samples of COVID-19 (acute and convalescent) were obtained from the United States, Italy and Spain.

Germline loops: CDR1 SGHVT, CDR2 SQSDAQ. V lost 5 bases to trimming and J lost 0 bases, with 14 bases between them. This CDR3 spans 17 amino acids. Under the authors' procedure: Reference gene primer amplification gave estimated nucleated cell counts. Sequencing was performed with immunoSEQ multiplex PCR; in TCRdb, only in-frame clones are kept and a portion is missing. V and J calls and clone size come straight from that table; D and trimming were deduced from the DNA. Among approximately 56,000 clones listed, over 75% were seen once. Seattle patient enrollment occurred during active infection, with longitudinal follow-up thereafter.

This clonotype was sampled from an elderly woman with COVID-19, enrolled during active disease. This sequence joins TRBV7-4 and TRBJ1-6; D is perhaps TRBD1 (5 bases). Sequenced material: peripheral blood. CDR3 nucleotide sequence: TGTGCCAGCAGCAACGGGGGGAGGAGCTCCTATAATTCACCCCTCCACTTT. Translated: CASSNGGRSSYNSPLHF.